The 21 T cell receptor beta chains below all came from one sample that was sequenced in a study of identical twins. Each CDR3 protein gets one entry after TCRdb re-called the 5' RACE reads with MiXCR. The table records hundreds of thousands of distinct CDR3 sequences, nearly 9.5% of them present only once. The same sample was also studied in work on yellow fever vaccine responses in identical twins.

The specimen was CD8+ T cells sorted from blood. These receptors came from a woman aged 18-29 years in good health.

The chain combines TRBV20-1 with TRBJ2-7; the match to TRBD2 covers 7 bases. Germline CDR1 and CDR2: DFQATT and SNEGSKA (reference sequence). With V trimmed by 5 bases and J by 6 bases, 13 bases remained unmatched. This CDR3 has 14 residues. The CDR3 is CSAVPGLIRLEQYF. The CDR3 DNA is TGCAGTGCTGTCCCGGGACTAATACGTCTCGAGCAGTACTTC.

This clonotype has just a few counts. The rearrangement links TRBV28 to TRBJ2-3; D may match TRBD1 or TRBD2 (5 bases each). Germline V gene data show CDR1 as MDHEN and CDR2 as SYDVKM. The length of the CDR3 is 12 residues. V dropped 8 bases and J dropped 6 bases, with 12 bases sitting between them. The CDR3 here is CASERKGDTQYF. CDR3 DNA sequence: TGTGCCAGCGAGCGGAAGGGGGATACGCAGTATTTT.

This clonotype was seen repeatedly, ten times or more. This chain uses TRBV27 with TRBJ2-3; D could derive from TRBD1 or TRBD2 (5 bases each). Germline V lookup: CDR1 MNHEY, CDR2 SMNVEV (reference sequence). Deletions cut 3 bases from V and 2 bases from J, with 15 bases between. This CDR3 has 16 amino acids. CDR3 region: CASSLSGRPTTDTQYF. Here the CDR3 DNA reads TGTGCCAGCAGTTTGTCGGGACGGCCAACCACAGATACGCAGTATTTT.

CDR3 sequence (DNA): TGTGCCAGCAGCTTGTTACGGGGGGGCCTCTCAGATACGCAGTATTTT. This sequence encodes CASSLLRGGLSDTQYF. The rearrangement joins TRBV5-6 to TRBJ2-3; 8 positions match TRBD2. CDR3 length: 16 amino acids. Trimming removed 1 base from V and 4 bases from J; junction bases left unmatched: 8. Germline V gene sequence: CDR1 SGHDT, CDR2 YYEEEE.

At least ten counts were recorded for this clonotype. CDR3 nucleotides: TGTGCCAGCAGTGAAACCAGATCCGGCGAGCAGTACTTC. Amino acid sequence: CASSETRSGEQYF. The gene calls are TRBV6-1 and TRBJ2-7; D is undetermined. The CDR3 consists of 13 residues. V lost 2 bases and J lost 6, with 11 bases in between. CDR1 is MNHNS and CDR2 is SASEGT in the germline V gene.

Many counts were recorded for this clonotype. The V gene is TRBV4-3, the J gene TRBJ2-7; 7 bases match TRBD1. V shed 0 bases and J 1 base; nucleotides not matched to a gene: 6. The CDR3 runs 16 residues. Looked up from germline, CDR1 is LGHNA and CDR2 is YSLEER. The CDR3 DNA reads TGCGCCAGCAGCCAAGATAGGACAGGAATATCCTACGAGCAGTACTTC. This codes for CASSQDRTGISYEQYF.

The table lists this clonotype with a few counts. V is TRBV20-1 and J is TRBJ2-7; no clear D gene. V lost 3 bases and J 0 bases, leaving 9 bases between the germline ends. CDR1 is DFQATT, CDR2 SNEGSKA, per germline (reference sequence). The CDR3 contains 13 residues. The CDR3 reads CSASGPPSYEQYF. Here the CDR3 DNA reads TGCAGTGCTAGCGGGCCCCCCTCCTACGAGCAGTACTTC.

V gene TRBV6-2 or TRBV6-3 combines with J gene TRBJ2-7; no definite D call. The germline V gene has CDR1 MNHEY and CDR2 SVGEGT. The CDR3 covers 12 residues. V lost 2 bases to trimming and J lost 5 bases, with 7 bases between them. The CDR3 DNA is TGTGCCAGCAGTTACGGGGTTAACGAGCAGTACTTC. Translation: CASSYGVNEQYF.

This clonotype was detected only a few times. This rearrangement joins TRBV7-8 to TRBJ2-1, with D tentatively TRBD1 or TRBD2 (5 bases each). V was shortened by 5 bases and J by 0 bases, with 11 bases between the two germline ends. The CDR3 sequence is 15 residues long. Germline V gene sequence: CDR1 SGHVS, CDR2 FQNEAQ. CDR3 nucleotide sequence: TGTGCCAGCAGCGCTCGGGACCGCTCCTACAATGAGCAGTTCTTC. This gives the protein CASSARDRSYNEQFF. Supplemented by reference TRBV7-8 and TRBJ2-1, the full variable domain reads GAGVSQSPRYKVAKRGQDVALRCDPISGHVSLFWYQQALGQGPEFLTYFQNEAQLDKSGLPSDRFFAERPEGSVSTLKIQRTQQEDSAVYLCASSARDRSYNEQFFGPGTRLTVL.

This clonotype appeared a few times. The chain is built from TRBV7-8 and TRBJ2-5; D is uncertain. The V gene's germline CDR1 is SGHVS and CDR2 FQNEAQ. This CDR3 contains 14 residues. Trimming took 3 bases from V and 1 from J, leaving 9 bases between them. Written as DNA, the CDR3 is TGTGCCAGCAGCTTCCGTCCCACCCAAGAGACCCAGTACTTC. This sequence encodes CASSFRPTQETQYF.

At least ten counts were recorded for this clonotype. Here the CDR3 DNA reads TGTGCCAGCAGTCTAAAACGGGACAGACTATTCTACGAGCAGTACTTC. This translates into CASSLKRDRLFYEQYF. This chain connects TRBV27 to TRBJ2-7; 7 nucleotides match TRBD1. Per the germline V gene, CDR1 is MNHEY and CDR2 is SMNVEV (reference sequence). This CDR3 has 16 amino acids. V gave up 5 bases and J gave up 3 bases; unmatched junction bases: 13.

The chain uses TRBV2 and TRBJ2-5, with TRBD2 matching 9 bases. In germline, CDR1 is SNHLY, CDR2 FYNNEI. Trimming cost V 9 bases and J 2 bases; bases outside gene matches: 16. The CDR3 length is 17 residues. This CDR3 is CASFLPGLAGPQETQYF. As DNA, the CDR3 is TGTGCCAGTTTCCTGCCTGGCCTAGCGGGGCCTCAAGAGACCCAGTACTTC.

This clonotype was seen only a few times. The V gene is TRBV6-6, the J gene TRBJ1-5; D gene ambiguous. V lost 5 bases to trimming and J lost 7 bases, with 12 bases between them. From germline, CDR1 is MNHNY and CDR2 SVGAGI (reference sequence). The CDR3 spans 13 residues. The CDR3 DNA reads TGTGCCAGCAGTCCTGGCGGTCCCCAGCCCCAGCATTTT. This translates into CASSPGGPQPQHF.

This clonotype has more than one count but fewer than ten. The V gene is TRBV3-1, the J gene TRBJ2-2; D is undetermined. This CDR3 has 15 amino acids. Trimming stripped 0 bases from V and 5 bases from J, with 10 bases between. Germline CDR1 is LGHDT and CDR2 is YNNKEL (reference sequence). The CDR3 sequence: CASSQEFRNTGELFF. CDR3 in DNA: TGTGCCAGCAGCCAAGAGTTCAGGAATACCGGGGAGCTGTTTTTT.

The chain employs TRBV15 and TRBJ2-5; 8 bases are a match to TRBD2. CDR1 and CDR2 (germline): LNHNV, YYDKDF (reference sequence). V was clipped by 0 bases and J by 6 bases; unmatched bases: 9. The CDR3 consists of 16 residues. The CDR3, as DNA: TGTGCCACCAGCAGAGATATCCGGGGGGGCTTAAAGACCCAGTACTTC. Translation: CATSRDIRGGLKTQYF.

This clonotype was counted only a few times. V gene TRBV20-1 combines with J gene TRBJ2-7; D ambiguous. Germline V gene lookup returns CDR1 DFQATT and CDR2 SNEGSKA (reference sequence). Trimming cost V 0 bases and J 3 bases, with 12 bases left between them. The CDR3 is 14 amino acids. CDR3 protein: CSARDPYRDYEQYF. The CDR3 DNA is TGCAGTGCTAGAGATCCTTACAGAGACTACGAGCAGTACTTC.

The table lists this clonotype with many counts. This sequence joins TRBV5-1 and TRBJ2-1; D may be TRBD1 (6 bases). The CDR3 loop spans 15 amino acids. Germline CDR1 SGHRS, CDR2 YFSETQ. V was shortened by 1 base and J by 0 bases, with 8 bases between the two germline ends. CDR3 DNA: TGCGCCAGCAGCTTGTCAGGGGTCTCCTACAATGAGCAGTTCTTC. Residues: CASSLSGVSYNEQFF.

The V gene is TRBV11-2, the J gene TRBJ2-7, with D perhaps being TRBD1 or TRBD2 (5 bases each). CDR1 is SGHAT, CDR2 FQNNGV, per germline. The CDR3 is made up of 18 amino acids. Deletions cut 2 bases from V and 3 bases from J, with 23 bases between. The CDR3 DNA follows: TGTGCCAGCAGCTTACGTATGGGGCGACATCCCGGGGTCTACGAGCAGTACTTC. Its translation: CASSLRMGRHPGVYEQYF.

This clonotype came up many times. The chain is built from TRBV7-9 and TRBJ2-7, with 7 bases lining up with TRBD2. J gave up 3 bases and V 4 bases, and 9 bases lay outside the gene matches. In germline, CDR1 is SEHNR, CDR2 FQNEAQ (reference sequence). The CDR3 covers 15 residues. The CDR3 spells CASSSRSGTNYEQYF. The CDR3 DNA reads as TGTGCCAGCAGCTCCCGCTCCGGGACTAACTACGAGCAGTACTTC.

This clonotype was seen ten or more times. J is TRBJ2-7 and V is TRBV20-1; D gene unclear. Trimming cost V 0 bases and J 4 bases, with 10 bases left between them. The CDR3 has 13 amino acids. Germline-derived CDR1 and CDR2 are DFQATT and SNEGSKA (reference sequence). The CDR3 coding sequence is TGCAGTGCTAGAGATCGGCCAACATACGAGCAGTACTTC. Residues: CSARDRPTYEQYF.

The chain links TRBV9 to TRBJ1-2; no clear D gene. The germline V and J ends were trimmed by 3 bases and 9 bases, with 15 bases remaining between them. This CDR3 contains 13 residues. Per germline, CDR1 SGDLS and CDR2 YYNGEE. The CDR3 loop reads CASSGQYSNRYTF. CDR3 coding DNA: TGTGCCAGCAGCGGTCAGTACTCTAATCGCTACACCTTC.